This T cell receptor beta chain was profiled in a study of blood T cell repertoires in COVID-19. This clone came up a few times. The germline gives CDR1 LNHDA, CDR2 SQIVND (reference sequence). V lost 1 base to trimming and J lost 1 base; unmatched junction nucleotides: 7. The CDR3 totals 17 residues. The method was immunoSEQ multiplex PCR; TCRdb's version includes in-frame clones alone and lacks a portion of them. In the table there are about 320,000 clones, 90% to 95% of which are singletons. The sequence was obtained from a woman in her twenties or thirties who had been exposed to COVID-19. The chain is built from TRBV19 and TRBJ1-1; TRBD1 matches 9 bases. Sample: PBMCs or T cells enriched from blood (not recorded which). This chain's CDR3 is CASSIVPLDRGNTEAFF. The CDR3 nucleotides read TGTGCCAGTAGTATAGTCCCCTTGGACAGGGGGAACACTGAAGCTTTCTTT.